This T cell receptor (beta chain) derives from a study of T cells in Graves' hyperthyroidism and ophthalmopathy. Regions amplified from RNA transcripts were the TCR beta CDR3 regions. HTBI primers drove first-round RT-PCR of the TCR CDR3. Each CDR3 protein gets one entry after TCRdb re-called the multiplex PCR reads with MiXCR. Among a few hundred thousand distinct CDR3 sequences listed, approximately 14% were seen once. CDR1 is WNHNN and CDR2 is SYGVQD in the germline V gene (reference sequence). The CDR3 consists of 11 residues. V gave up 11 bases and J gave up 7 bases, with 12 bases separating them.

Sequencing was carried out using blood. This sequence was found in a woman aged 25 to 39 with Graves' hyperthyroidism. This chain joins TRBV10-1 and TRBJ2-1, with unresolved D. The CDR3 reads CAFAVRNEQFF. Here the CDR3 DNA reads TGCGCCTTTGCAGTAAGAAATGAGCAGTTCTTC.